This TCR beta chain was recorded in a study of blood T cell repertoires in COVID-19. At the level of the study: Samples came from the United States, Italy and Spain, spanning acute and convalescent COVID-19. The cDNA or gDNA used as material had been derived from T cells, B-cell-depleted T cells, or PBMCs.

Clones were read by immunoSEQ multiplex PCR, and TCRdb kept only the in-frame ones, dropping some. Of tens of thousands of clones in the sample, 65% to 80% are singletons; the top ten hold 8.5% to 10%. The V gene end was trimmed by 1 base and the J gene end by 3 bases; junction bases not matched to a gene: 1. The germline V gene encodes CDR1 LNHDA and CDR2 SQIVND (reference sequence). CDR3 size: 14 residues. V and J are TRBV19 and TRBJ2-3; 7 bases map to TRBD2. Sequences were obtained from peripheral blood. This TCR was sampled from a human donor in a cohort sampled during active COVID-19. In DNA form, the CDR3 reads TGTGCCAGTAGTATAGGGGGGGGTACAGATACGCAGTATTTT. Protein product: CASSIGGGTDTQYF.